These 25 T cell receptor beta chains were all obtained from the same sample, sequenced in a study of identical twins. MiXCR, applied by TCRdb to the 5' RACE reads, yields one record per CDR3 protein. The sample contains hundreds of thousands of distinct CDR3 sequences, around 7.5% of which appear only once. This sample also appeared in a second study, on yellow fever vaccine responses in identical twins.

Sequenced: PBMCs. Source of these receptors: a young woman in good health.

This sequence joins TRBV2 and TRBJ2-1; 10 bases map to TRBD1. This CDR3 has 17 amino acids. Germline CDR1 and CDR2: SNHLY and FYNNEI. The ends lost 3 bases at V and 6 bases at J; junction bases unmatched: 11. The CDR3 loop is CASSDPRQGATLNEQFF. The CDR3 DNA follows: TGTGCCAGCAGTGATCCCCGACAGGGGGCGACCCTCAATGAGCAGTTCTTC. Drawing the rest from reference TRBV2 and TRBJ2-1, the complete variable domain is EPEVTQTPSHQVTQMGQEVILRCVPISNHLYFYWYRQILGQKVEFLVSFYNNEISEKSEIFDDQFSVERPDGSNFTLKIRSTKLEDSAMYFCASSDPRQGATLNEQFFGPGTRLTVL.

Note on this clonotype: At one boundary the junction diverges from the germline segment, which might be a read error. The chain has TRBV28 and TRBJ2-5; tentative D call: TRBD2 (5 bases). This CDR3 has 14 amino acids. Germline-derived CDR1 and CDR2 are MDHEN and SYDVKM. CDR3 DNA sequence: TGTGCTTCGAGGGAGACAACCAGTGATTCCGGCATCTCCTTC. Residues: CASRETTSDSGISF.

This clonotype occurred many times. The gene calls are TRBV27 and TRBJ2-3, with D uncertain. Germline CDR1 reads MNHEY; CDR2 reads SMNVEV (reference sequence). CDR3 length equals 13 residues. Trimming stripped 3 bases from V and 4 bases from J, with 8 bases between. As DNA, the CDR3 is TGTGCCAGCAGTTTGACGTGGCCAGATACGCAGTATTTT. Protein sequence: CASSLTWPDTQYF.

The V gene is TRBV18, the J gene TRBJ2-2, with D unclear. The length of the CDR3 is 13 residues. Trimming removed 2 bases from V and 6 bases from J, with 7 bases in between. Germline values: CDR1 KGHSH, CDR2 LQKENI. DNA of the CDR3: TGTGCCAGCTCACCAGATACAGCCGGGGAGCTGTTTTTT. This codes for CASSPDTAGELFF.

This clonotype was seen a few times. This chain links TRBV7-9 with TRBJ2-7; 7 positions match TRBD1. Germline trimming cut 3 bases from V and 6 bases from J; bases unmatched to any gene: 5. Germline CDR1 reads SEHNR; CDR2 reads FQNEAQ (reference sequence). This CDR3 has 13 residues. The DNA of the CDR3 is TGTGCCAGCAGCTTTCTTACAGGGGCCGAGCAGTACGTC. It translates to CASSFLTGAEQYV.

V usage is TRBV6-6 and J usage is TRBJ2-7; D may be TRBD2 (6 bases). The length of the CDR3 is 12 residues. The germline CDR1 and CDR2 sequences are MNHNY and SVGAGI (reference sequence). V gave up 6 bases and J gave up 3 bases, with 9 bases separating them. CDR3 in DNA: TGTGCCAGCAGCAGGGACTTCTACGAGCAGTACGTC. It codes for CASSRDFYEQYV.

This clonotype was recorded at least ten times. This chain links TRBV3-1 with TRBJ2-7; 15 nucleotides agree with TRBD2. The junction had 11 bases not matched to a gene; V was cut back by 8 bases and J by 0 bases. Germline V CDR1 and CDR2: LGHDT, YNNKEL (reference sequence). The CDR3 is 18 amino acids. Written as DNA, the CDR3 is TGTGCCAGCGCCCGGGGAGGACTAGCGGGAGGGCTCTCCTACGAGCAGTACTTC. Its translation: CASARGGLAGGLSYEQYF.

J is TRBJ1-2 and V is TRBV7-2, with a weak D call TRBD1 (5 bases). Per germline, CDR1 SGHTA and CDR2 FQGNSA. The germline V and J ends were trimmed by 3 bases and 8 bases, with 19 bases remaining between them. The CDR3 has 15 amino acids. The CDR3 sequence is CASSFRGAQSRGYTF. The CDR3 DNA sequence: TGTGCCAGCAGCTTCCGCGGGGCACAGTCGAGGGGCTACACCTTC.

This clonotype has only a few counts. CDR3 protein: CSADGQGGLDEQFF. As DNA, the CDR3 is TGCAGTGCTGATGGACAGGGGGGGCTCGATGAGCAGTTCTTC. The chain uses TRBV20-1 and TRBJ2-1; TRBD1 matches at 10 bases. Germline V gives CDR1 DFQATT, CDR2 SNEGSKA (reference sequence). The trim removed 5 bases at V and 8 bases at J, leaving 9 bases unmatched. The CDR3 is 14 amino acids.

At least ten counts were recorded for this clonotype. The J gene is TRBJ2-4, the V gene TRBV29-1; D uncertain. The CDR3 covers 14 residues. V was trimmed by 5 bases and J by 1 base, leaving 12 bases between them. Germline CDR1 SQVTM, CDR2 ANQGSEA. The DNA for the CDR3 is TGCAGCGTTTCCCCCGAAGTGGCCAAAAACATTCAGTACTTC. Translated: CSVSPEVAKNIQYF.

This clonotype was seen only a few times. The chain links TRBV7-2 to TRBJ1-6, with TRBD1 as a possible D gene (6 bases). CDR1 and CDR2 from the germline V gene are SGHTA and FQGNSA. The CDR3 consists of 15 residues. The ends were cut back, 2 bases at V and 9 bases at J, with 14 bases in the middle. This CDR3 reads CASSLSQGIVSPLHF. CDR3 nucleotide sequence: TGTGCCAGCAGCTTATCTCAGGGGATAGTTTCACCCCTCCACTTT. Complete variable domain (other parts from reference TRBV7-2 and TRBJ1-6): GAGVSQSPSNKVTEKGKDVELRCDPISGHTALYWYRQSLGQGLEFLIYFQGNSAPDKSGLPSDRFSAERTGGSVSTLTIQRTQQEDSAVYLCASSLSQGIVSPLHFGNGTRLTVT.

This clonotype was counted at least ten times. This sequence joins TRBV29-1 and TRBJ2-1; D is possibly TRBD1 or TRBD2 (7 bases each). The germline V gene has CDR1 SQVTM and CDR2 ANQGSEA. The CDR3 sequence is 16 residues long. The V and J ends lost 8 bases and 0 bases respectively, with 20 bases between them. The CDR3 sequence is CSSMDRWGGSYNEQFF. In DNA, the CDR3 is TGCAGCTCCATGGACAGGTGGGGGGGCTCCTACAATGAGCAGTTCTTC.

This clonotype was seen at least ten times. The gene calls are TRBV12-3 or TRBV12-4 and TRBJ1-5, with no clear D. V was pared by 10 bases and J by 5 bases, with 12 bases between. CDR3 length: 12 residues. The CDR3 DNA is TGTGCCACCTCAAAGGGTGATCAGCCCCAGCATTTT. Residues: CATSKGDQPQHF.

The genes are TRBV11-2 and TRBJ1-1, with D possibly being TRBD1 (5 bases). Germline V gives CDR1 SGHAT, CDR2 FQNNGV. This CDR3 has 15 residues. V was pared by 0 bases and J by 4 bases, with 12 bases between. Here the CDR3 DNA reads TGTGCCAGCAGCTTAGATCGGATCGGGGGCACTGAAGCTTTCTTT. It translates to CASSLDRIGGTEAFF.

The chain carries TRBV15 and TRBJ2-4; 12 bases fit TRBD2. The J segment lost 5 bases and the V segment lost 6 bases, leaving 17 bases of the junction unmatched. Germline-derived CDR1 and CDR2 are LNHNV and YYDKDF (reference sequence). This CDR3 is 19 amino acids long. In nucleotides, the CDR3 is TGTGCCACCAGAGGAGCGGGGGGGACTAGCGGGCCCGGGGAAAACATTCAGTACTTC. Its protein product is CATRGAGGTSGPGENIQYF.

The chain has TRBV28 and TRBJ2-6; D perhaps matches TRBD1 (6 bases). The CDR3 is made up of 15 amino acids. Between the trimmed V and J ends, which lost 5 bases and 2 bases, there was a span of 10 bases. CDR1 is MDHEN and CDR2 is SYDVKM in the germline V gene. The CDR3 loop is CASSPPGAGANVLTF. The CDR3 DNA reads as TGTGCCAGCAGTCCCCCAGGGGCTGGGGCCAACGTCCTGACTTTC.

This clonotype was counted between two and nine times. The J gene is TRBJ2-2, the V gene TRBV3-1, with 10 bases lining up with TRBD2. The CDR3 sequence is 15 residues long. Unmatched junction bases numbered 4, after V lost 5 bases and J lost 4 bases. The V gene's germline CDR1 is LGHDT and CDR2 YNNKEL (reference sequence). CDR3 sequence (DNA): TGTGCCAGCAGCAACGGACTAGCGGTCACCGGGGAGCTGTTTTTT. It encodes CASSNGLAVTGELFF.

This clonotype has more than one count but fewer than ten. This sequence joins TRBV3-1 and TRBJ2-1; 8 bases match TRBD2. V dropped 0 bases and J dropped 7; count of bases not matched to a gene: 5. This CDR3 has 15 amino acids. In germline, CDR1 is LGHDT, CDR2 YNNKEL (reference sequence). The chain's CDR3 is CASSQDTERGNEQFF. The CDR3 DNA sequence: TGTGCCAGCAGCCAAGACACGGAGCGGGGGAATGAGCAGTTCTTC.

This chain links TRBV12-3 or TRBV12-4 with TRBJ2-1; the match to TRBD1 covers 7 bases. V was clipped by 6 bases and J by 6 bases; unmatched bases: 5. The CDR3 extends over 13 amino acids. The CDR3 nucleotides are TGTGCCAGCAGACAAGGGGGCCTCAATGAGCAGTTCTTC. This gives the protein CASRQGGLNEQFF.

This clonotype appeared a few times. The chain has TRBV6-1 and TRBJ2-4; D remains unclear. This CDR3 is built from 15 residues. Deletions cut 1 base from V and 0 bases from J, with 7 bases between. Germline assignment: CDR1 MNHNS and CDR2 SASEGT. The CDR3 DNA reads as TGTGCCAGCAGTGAAGGGGAACTAGCCAAAAACATTCAGTACTTC. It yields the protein CASSEGELAKNIQYF.

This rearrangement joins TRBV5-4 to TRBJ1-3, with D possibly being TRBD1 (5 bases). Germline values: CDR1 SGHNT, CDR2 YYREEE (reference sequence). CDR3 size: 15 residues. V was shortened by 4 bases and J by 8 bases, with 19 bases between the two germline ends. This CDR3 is CASSIVDSYSDTIYF. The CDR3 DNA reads TGTGCCAGCAGCATCGTCGACAGCTACTCGGACACCATATATTTT.

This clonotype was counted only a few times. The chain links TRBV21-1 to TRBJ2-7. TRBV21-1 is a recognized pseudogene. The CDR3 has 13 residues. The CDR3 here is CASSKAGSREQYV. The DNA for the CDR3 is TGTGCCAGCAGCAAAGCGGGCAGTCGCGAGCAGTACGTC.

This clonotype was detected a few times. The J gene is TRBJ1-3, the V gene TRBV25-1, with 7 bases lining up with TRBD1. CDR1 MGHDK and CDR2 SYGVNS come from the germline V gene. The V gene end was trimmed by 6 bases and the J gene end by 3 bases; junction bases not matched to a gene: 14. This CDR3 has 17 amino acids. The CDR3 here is CASRQAAGGLGGNTIYF. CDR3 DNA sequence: TGTGCCAGCAGACAGGCGGCAGGGGGACTGGGTGGAAACACCATATATTTT.

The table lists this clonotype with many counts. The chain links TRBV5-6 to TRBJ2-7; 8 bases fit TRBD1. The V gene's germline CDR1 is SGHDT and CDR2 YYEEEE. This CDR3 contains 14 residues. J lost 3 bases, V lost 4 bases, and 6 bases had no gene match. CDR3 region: CASSLTGANYEQYV. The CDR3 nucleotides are TGTGCCAGCAGCCTGACAGGGGCCAACTACGAGCAGTACGTC.

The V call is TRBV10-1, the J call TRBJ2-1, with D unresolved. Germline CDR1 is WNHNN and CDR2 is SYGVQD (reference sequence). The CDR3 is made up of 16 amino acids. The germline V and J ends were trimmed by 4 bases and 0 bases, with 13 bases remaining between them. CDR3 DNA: TGCGCCAGCAGTGGGCAAGAACGGAGCTCCTACAATGAGCAGTTCTTC. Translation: CASSGQERSSYNEQFF.